This T cell receptor (beta chain) was recorded in a study of graft-versus-host responses after intestinal transplantation. Turning to the study itself: Recipients were all induced with anti-thymocyte globulin, then given tacrolimus and steroids for around three years.

J lost 2 bases, V lost 0 bases, and 6 bases had no gene match. Germline lookup yields CDR1 MNHNY and CDR2 SVGAGI (reference sequence). The CDR3 has 16 amino acids. Data came from immunoSEQ multiplex PCR; TCRdb stores just in-frame clones and leaves some out. The sample holds approximately 63,000 clones, 90% to 95% seen once. Findings of the study overall: GvH clones turned up in recipient marrow; some had shown up first in ileum or blood. Graft-donor T cell macrochimerism coincided with high graft-versus-host to host-versus-graft clonal ratios in allografts. There was an association between peak levels of circulating GvH clones and early post-transplant HvG declines.

As regards this clone: Its antigen is as yet unknown.

The V and J genes are TRBV6-6 and TRBJ2-7; 8 bases map to TRBD2. Material: unstimulated CD4+ T cells sorted from spleen or lymph node cells, obtained before transplant. The TCR originated in a human donor who was the organ donor for an intestinal transplant. CDR3 protein: CASSYSFSGATYEQYF. CDR3 DNA: TGTGCCAGCAGTTACTCGTTTAGCGGGGCAACCTACGAGCAGTACTTC.